The 32 T cell receptor beta chains listed next were all sequenced from one sample in a study of OX40 agonist ivuxolimab in advanced cancers. Sequencing used immunoSEQ multiplex PCR; TCRdb keeps in-frame clones, though not all of them. The sample lists fewer than 35,000 clones; more than 70% were seen once. Sequencing was performed on CD4+ or CD8+ T cells sorted from blood, taken in a trial of the OX40 agonist ivuxolimab. These receptors were taken from an adult with an advanced solid tumor such as melanoma, head and neck, liver or kidney cancer.

This sequence joins TRBV28 and TRBJ2-7, with 8 bases identical to TRBD2. Germline CDR1 reads MDHEN; CDR2 reads SYDVKM. J was trimmed by 5 bases and V by 6 bases; bases with no gene match: 9. The CDR3 runs to 14 residues. The CDR3 region has the DNA TGTGCCAGCAGCTGGACGGGAGGGACTCACGAGCAGTACTTC. Translating it yields CASSWTGGTHEQYF.

This chain connects TRBV7-9 to TRBJ2-3, with TRBD2 matching 12 bases. The V gene's germline CDR1 is SEHNR and CDR2 FQNEAQ (reference sequence). The V and J ends lost 8 bases and 4 bases, in that order; junction bases with no gene match: 10. The CDR3 totals 16 residues. The CDR3: CASADPSGRGADTQYF. The CDR3 coding sequence is TGTGCCAGCGCTGATCCTAGCGGGAGGGGGGCAGATACGCAGTATTTT.

This chain links TRBV10-3 with TRBJ2-7, with D perhaps TRBD1 or TRBD2 (6 bases each). CDR3 length equals 11 residues. CDR1 and CDR2 (germline): ENHRY, SYGVKD. V lost 10 bases and J lost 6, with 13 bases in between. The CDR3 nucleotides read TGTGCCACGGGGGCCGGGGCCGAGCAGTACTTC. Protein product: CATGAGAEQYF.

This clone has a single count. The chain carries TRBV19 and TRBJ2-7; 7 bases are shared with TRBD2. The CDR3 contains 14 residues. From germline, CDR1 is LNHDA and CDR2 SQIVND (reference sequence). V trimming: 3 bases; J trimming: 3 bases; junction bases outside the gene matches: 5. The CDR3 sequence: CASSMLERDYEQYF. The DNA for the CDR3 is TGTGCCAGTAGTATGTTGGAGCGGGACTACGAGCAGTACTTC.

The chain links TRBV19 to TRBJ1-6; no firm D call. Trimming left V 1 base short and J 7 bases short, with 2 bases between. Germline V lookup: CDR1 LNHDA, CDR2 SQIVND (reference sequence). The CDR3 has 12 residues. The CDR3 bases are TGTGCCAGTAGTATAGGGAATTCACCCCTCCACTTT. It is translated as CASSIGNSPLHF.

V is TRBV19 and J is TRBJ1-2; 7 nucleotides align to TRBD1. V was clipped by 7 bases and J by 1 base; unmatched bases: 3. This CDR3 comprises 13 residues. Germline CDR1 and CDR2: LNHDA and SQIVND (reference sequence). In DNA form, the CDR3 reads TGTGCCAGTACCCCAGGGGGTAACTATGGCTACACCTTC. Protein product: CASTPGGNYGYTF. The variable domain in full, completed from reference TRBV19 and TRBJ1-2, reads DGGITQSPKYLFRKEGQNVTLSCEQNLNHDAMYWYRQDPGQGLRLIYYSQIVNDFQKGDIAEGYSVSREKKESFPLTVTSAQKNPTAFYLCASTPGGNYGYTFGSGTRLTVV.

Written as DNA, the CDR3 is TGTGCCAGCAGCGTAGGGGGACCAGATACGCAGTATTTT. Residues: CASSVGGPDTQYF. This chain joins TRBV9 and TRBJ2-3; D possibly matches TRBD1 or TRBD2 (5 bases each). Trimming pared 0 bases from V and 4 bases from J, leaving 6 bases between. CDR1 and CDR2 from the germline V gene are SGDLS and YYNGEE. The length of the CDR3 is 13 residues.

The rearrangement uses TRBV27 and TRBJ2-7; the match to TRBD2 covers 10 bases. Germline V gene lookup returns CDR1 MNHEY and CDR2 SMNVEV (reference sequence). V shed 5 bases, J shed 1 base, and the junction held 8 bases outside the gene matches. The CDR3 has 16 residues. CDR3 nucleotides: TGTGCCAGCAGTCTAAGCGGGGGGGCGGGGTCCTACGAGCAGTACTTC. It specifies CASSLSGGAGSYEQYF.

This chain joins TRBV27 and TRBJ2-5; D is unresolved. The germline V and J ends were trimmed by 5 bases and 1 base, with 11 bases remaining between them. The germline CDR1 and CDR2 sequences are MNHEY and SMNVEV (reference sequence). The CDR3 is made up of 14 amino acids. The CDR3 spells CASSPLISQETQYF. The DNA for the CDR3 is TGTGCCAGCAGTCCCCTTATATCCCAAGAGACCCAGTACTTC.

This clone is a singleton in its sample. V and J are TRBV9 and TRBJ2-1; D remains unclear. Between the trimmed V and J ends, which lost 0 bases and 8 bases, there was a span of 3 bases. Germline assignment: CDR1 SGDLS and CDR2 YYNGEE. There are 11 residues in the CDR3. CDR3 nucleotides: TGTGCCAGCAGCGTAGGAGATGAGCAGTTCTTC. The encoded protein is CASSVGDEQFF.

The V call is TRBV11-2, the J call TRBJ2-5; 7 bases align to TRBD1. CDR1 and CDR2 from the germline V gene are SGHAT and FQNNGV. V was clipped by 5 bases and J by 1 base; unmatched bases: 7. This CDR3 has 15 amino acids. DNA of the CDR3: TGTGCCAGCAGCCTCCGGGACAGCCGCCAAGAGACCCAGTACTTC. This sequence encodes CASSLRDSRQETQYF.

The genes are TRBV25-1 and TRBJ2-2; 12 bases are shared with TRBD2. After removal of 2 bases from V and 6 bases from J, the junction contained 4 bases not matched to a gene. This CDR3 contains 16 residues. Germline values: CDR1 MGHDK, CDR2 SYGVNS. CDR3 bases: TGTGCCAGCAGTGAAGGGACTAGCGGGCTCCCCGGGGAGCTGTTTTTT. Its protein product is CASSEGTSGLPGELFF.

This clone was counted once. This chain connects TRBV7-9 to TRBJ2-5; unclear D gene. Germline V gene data show CDR1 as SEHNR and CDR2 as FQNEAQ (reference sequence). With 4 bases removed from V and 11 bases from J, the gap between germline ends came to 17 bases. The CDR3 is 13 amino acids. The CDR3, as DNA: TGTGCCAGCAGCTACAGTTTGGCGTTAGAGCAGTACTTC. It translates to CASSYSLALEQYF.

The rearrangement joins TRBV15 to TRBJ2-5; tentative D call: TRBD2 (7 bases). The assigned J gene may be wrong: the sequence end matches TRBJ2-7 better. The V gene's germline CDR1 is LNHNV and CDR2 YYDKDF (reference sequence). CDR3 size: 15 residues. The CDR3 protein is CATSPEGGPIYEQYF. The DNA for the CDR3 is TGTGCCACCAGCCCGGAGGGGGGGCCTATCTACGAGCAGTACTTC.

This chain connects TRBV15 to TRBJ2-1; either TRBD1 or TRBD2 may fit D (6 bases each). CDR3 size: 15 residues. The V gene lost 1 base and the J gene lost 3 bases, with 10 bases spanning the gap. Germline V gene data show CDR1 as LNHNV and CDR2 as YYDKDF (reference sequence). The CDR3 nucleotides read TGTGCCACCAGCAGAGTGAGGGGGGTCTACAATGAGCAGTTCTTC. This codes for CATSRVRGVYNEQFF.

Written as DNA, the CDR3 is TGTGCCAGCAGCTTACAACTAGCGGGAGGCTCCTACAATGAGCAGTTCTTC. It is translated as CASSLQLAGGSYNEQFF. The chain couples TRBV13 to TRBJ2-1; 12 nucleotides line up with TRBD2. Germline CDR1 PRHDT, CDR2 FYEKMQ (reference sequence). There are 17 residues in the CDR3. V was pared by 2 bases and J by 0 bases, with 2 bases of the junction left unmatched.

V gene TRBV29-1 combines with J gene TRBJ2-1; D may be TRBD1 (6 bases). The V end lost 7 bases, the J end lost 8 bases, and 21 bases lay between the germline ends. Per germline, CDR1 SQVTM and CDR2 ANQGSEA. The CDR3 extends over 14 amino acids. The CDR3 loop is CSETGSLLEDEQFF. The CDR3 DNA follows: TGCAGCGAAACAGGGTCCCTACTTGAGGATGAGCAGTTCTTC.

This clone was picked up one time. J is TRBJ2-7 and V is TRBV4-1, with D possibly being TRBD1 (5 bases). Looked up from germline, CDR1 is MGHRA and CDR2 is YSYEKL. V shed 0 bases and J shed 3 bases, with 15 bases lying between them. This CDR3 is 16 amino acids long. The CDR3 loop is CASSQDFAQGGYEQYF. The CDR3 DNA follows: TGCGCCAGCAGCCAAGATTTCGCCCAGGGTGGCTACGAGCAGTACTTC.

This chain joins TRBV29-1 and TRBJ2-3; TRBD2 aligns across 14 bases. The J segment lost 2 bases and the V segment lost 6 bases, leaving 4 bases of the junction unmatched. In germline, CDR1 is SQVTM, CDR2 ANQGSEA. This CDR3 is 15 amino acids long. CDR3 sequence reads: CSVGTSGRVTDTQYF. The DNA of the CDR3 is TGCAGCGTAGGGACTAGCGGGAGAGTCACAGATACGCAGTATTTT.

The chain employs TRBV19 and TRBJ1-5, with a weak D call TRBD1 (5 bases). Trimming left V 1 base short and J 7 bases short, with 17 bases between. The CDR3 sequence is 16 residues long. Germline V gives CDR1 LNHDA, CDR2 SQIVND (reference sequence). This chain's CDR3 is CASSIGTRASGQPQHF. DNA of the CDR3: TGTGCCAGTAGTATAGGGACCAGGGCCTCCGGGCAGCCCCAGCATTTT.

The genes are TRBV4-1 and TRBJ2-1, with a possible D match to TRBD1 (5 bases). CDR1 is MGHRA, CDR2 YSYEKL, per germline. The CDR3 sequence is 15 residues long. V was pared by 1 base and J by 4 bases, with 11 bases between. The CDR3 DNA is TGCGCCAGCAGCCAAGGGCCAGGGCTATACAATGAGCAGTTCTTC. It yields the protein CASSQGPGLYNEQFF.

This chain links TRBV19 with TRBJ2-7, with 9 nucleotides matching TRBD1. The length of the CDR3 is 15 residues. With V trimmed by 6 bases and J by 4 bases, 10 bases remained unmatched. The germline CDR1 and CDR2 sequences are LNHDA and SQIVND (reference sequence). In DNA form, the CDR3 reads TGTGCCAGTAGGGAGCAGGGACAGGGCAAGTACGAGCAGTACTTC. Encoded protein: CASREQGQGKYEQYF.

This chain uses TRBV21-1 with TRBJ2-3; TRBD2, the table's D call, was not compared with the DNA. TRBV21-1 has pseudogene status. This CDR3 is 17 amino acids long. The DNA for the CDR3 is TGTGCCAGCAGCAAAGGAAGGGAAGGGACTATCACAGATACGCAGTATTTT. Protein: CASSKGREGTITDTQYF.

The chain couples TRBV2 to TRBJ2-1; D gene unclear. The CDR3 is 15 residues long. Germline loops: CDR1 SNHLY, CDR2 FYNNEI. V lost 2 bases and J lost 7, with 15 bases in between. The CDR3: CASSENYLKGNEQFF. The DNA for the CDR3 is TGTGCCAGCAGTGAAAACTACCTGAAAGGGAATGAGCAGTTCTTC.

To note about this clone: Additional DNA sequences in this sample encode the identical CDR3. The J gene is TRBJ1-1, the V gene TRBV7-9; the match to TRBD1 covers 7 bases. Germline V gene lookup returns CDR1 SEHNR and CDR2 FQNEAQ (reference sequence). This CDR3 contains 12 residues. The ends lost 6 bases at V and 4 bases at J; junction bases unmatched: 2. CDR3 in amino acids: CASSPGGTEAFF. In DNA, the CDR3 is TGTGCCAGCAGTCCAGGGGGCACTGAAGCTTTCTTT.

V and J are TRBV29-1 and TRBJ2-3; D ambiguous. The CDR3 runs to 15 residues. The germline gives CDR1 SQVTM, CDR2 ANQGSEA. V dropped 1 base and J dropped 2 bases, with 13 bases sitting between them. DNA for the CDR3: TGCAGCGTTGAAGGTCAGCTAGGCAACACAGATACGCAGTATTTT. Its protein is CSVEGQLGNTDTQYF.

Only one count was recorded for this clone. The V gene is TRBV6-4, the J gene TRBJ1-5; the D is unclear. The germline CDR1 and CDR2 sequences are MRHNA and SNTAGT. The V gene lost 0 bases and the J gene lost 0 bases, with 15 bases spanning the gap. This CDR3 region has 18 residues. The CDR3 sequence: CASSDSEYPKNSNQPQHF. The CDR3 bases are TGTGCCAGCAGTGACTCGGAGTACCCGAAAAATAGCAATCAGCCCCAGCATTTT.

V gene TRBV7-9 combines with J gene TRBJ1-1; 7 bases line up with TRBD1. J was trimmed by 3 bases and V by 3 bases; bases with no gene match: 13. Germline V CDR1 and CDR2: SEHNR, FQNEAQ (reference sequence). There are 17 residues in the CDR3. The CDR3 sequence: CASSFPDQTGLDTEAFF. CDR3 coding DNA: TGTGCCAGCAGCTTCCCCGACCAGACAGGGTTGGACACTGAAGCTTTCTTT.

J is TRBJ1-1 and V is TRBV19, with 8 bases that match TRBD1. V gave up 3 bases and J gave up 3 bases; unmatched junction bases: 6. Germline lookup yields CDR1 LNHDA and CDR2 SQIVND (reference sequence). CDR3 length: 15 amino acids. CDR3 loop: CASSMIAGGDTEAFF. CDR3 bases: TGTGCCAGTAGTATGATCGCAGGGGGCGACACTGAAGCTTTCTTT.

This sequence joins TRBV28 and TRBJ1-1, with 8 positions matching TRBD1. The length of the CDR3 is 14 residues. CDR1 and CDR2 (germline): MDHEN, SYDVKM. J was trimmed by 4 bases and V by 3 bases; bases with no gene match: 4. The CDR3 nucleotides are TGTGCCAGCAGTTTTGCAGGGGGCGCCACTGAAGCTTTCTTT. It yields the protein CASSFAGGATEAFF.

The chain links TRBV4-2 to TRBJ2-1, with D unclear. Germline lookup yields CDR1 LGHNA and CDR2 YNFKEQ. This CDR3 has 14 residues. Deletions cut 0 bases from V and 5 bases from J, with 8 bases between. CDR3 DNA sequence: TGTGCCAGCAGCCAAGAGACTGGAAACAATGAGCAGTTCTTC. Encoded protein: CASSQETGNNEQFF.

J is TRBJ2-7 and V is TRBV13, with D perhaps assigned TRBD1 or TRBD2 (6 bases each). This CDR3 comprises 15 residues. Germline values: CDR1 PRHDT, CDR2 FYEKMQ (reference sequence). Trimming cost V 5 bases and J 3 bases, with 17 bases left between them. This CDR3 is CASSAGPGVDYEQYF. CDR3 in DNA: TGTGCCAGCAGCGCGGGGCCAGGGGTGGACTACGAGCAGTACTTC. Variable domain in full (rest from reference TRBV13 and TRBJ2-7): AAGVIQSPRHLIKEKRETATLKCYPIPRHDTVYWYQQGPGQDPQFLISFYEKMQSDKGSIPDRFSAQQFSDYHSELNMSSLELGDSALYFCASSAGPGVDYEQYFGPGTRLTVT.